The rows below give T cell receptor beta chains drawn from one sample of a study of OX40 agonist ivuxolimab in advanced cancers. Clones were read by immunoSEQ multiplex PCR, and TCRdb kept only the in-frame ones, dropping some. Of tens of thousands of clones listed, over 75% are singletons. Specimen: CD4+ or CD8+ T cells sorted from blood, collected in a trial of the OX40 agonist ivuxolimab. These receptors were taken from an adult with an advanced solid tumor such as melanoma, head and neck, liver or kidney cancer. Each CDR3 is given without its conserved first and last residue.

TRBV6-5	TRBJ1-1	ASSYSGVVSTEAF
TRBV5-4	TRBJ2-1	ASSSGPRVQF
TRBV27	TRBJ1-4	ASSLGGRIEKLF
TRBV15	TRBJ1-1	ATSRGTENTEAF
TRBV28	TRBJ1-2	ATQSVPNYGYT
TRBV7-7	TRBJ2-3	ASSLTSGDTDTQY
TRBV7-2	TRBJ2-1	ASSVGRGEQF
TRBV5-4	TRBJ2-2	ASSYREAGELF
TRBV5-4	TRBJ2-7	ASSPQLAGGSYEQY
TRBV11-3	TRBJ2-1	ASSLGSLAGGGGQF
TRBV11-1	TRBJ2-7	ASSLPLAGVDEQY
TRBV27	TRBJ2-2	ASSYPLGELF
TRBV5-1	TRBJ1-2	ASSSTGGYYGYT
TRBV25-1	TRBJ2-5	ASSVEGGFEAQY
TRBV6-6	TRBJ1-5	ASSYRQGPQPQH
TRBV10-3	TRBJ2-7	AIRGTGGDEQY
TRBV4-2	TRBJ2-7	ASSQDREDEQY
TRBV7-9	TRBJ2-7	ASSRAGASVYEQY
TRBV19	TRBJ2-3	ASSIGGLTQY
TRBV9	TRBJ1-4	ASSVSGTANEKLF
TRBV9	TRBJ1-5	ASSATGGNNQPQH
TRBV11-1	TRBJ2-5	ASSLRREGTQY
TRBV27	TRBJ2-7	ASRTGTPTYEQY
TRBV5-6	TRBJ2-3	ASSLGGIRTDTQY
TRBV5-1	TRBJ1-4	ASSLGRINEKLF